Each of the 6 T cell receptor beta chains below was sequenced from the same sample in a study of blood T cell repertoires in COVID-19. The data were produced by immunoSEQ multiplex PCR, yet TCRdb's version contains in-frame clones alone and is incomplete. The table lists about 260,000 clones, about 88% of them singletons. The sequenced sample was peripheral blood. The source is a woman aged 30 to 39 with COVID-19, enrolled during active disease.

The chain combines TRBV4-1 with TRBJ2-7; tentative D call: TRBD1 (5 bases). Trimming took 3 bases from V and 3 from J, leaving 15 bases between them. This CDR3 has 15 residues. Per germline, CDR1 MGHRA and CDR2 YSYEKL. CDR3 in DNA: TGCGCCAGCAGCCAGGACGCGACAGACCACTACGAGCAGTACTTC. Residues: CASSQDATDHYEQYF.

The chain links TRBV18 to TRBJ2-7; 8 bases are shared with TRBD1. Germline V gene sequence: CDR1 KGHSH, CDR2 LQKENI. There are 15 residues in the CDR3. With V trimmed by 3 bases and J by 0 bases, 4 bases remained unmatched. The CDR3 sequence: CASSPGQGSSYEQYF. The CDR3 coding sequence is TGTGCCAGCTCACCCGGACAGGGCTCCTCCTACGAGCAGTACTTC.

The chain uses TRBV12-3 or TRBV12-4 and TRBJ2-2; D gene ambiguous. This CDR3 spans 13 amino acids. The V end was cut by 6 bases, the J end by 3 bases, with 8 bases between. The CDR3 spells CASSPYHTGELFF. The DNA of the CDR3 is TGTGCCAGCAGCCCCTACCACACCGGGGAGCTGTTTTTT.

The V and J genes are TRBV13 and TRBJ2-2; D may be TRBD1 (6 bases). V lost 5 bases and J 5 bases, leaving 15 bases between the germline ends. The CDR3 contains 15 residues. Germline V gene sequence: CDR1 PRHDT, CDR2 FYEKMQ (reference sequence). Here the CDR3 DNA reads TGTGCCAGCAGCCAGGAACAGGGTCGGACCGGGGAGCTGTTTTTT. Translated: CASSQEQGRTGELFF.

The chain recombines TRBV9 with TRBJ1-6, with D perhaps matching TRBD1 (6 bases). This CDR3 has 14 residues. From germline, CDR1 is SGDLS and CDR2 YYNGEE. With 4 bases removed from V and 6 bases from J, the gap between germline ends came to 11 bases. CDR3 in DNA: TGTGCCAGCAGCTACACACAGGGTAATTCACCCCTCCACTTT. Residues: CASSYTQGNSPLHF.

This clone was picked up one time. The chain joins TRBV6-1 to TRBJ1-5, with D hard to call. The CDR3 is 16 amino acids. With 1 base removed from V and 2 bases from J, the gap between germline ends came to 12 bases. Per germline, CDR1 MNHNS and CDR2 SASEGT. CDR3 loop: CASSEVGTAGNQPQHF. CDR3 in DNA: TGTGCCAGCAGTGAAGTAGGCACTGCGGGCAATCAGCCCCAGCATTTT.